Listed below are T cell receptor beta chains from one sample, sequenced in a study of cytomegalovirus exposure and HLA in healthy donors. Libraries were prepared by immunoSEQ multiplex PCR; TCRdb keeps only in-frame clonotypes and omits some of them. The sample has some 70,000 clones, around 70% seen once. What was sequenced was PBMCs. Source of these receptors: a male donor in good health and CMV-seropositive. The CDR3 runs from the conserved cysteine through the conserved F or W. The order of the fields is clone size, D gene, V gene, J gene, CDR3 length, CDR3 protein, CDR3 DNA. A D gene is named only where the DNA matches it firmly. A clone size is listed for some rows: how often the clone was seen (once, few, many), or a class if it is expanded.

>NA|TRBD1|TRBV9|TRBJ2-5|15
CASSLGGTGKETQYF
TGTGCCAGCAGTTTAGGAGGGACAGGGAAAGAGACCCAGTACTTC
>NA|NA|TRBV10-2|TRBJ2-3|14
CASSQGSVTDTQYF
TGCGCCAGCAGCCAGGGATCAGTCACAGATACGCAGTATTTT
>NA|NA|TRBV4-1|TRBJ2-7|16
CASSQVGQTGPYEQYF
TGCGCCAGCAGCCAAGTAGGACAGACTGGACCCTACGAGCAGTACTTC
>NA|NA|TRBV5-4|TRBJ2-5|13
CASSVDSGETQYF
TGTGCCAGCAGCGTGGACTCGGGGGAGACCCAGTACTTC
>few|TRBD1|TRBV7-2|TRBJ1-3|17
CASSFRDSLFSGNTIYF
TGTGCCAGCAGCTTCCGGGACAGCCTTTTCTCTGGAAACACCATATATTTT
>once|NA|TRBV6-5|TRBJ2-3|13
CASSSALTGTQYF
TGTGCCAGCAGTAGTGCTCTCACGGGTACGCAGTATTTT
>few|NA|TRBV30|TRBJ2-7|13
CAWRGQGIGEQYF
TGTGCCTGGAGGGGGCAGGGAATAGGCGAGCAGTACTTC
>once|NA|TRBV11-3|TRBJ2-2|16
CASSFGGGRNTGELFF
TGTGCCAGCAGCTTCGGGGGCGGGAGGAACACCGGGGAGCTGTTTTTT
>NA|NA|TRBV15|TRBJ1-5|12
CATRGGGQPQHF
TGTGCCACCAGAGGGGGGGGGCAGCCCCAGCATTTT
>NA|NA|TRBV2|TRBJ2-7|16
CASSESVAALSYEQYF
TGTGCCAGCAGCGAATCGGTAGCGGCTCTATCCTACGAGCAGTACTTC
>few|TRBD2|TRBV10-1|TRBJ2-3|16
CASSESHGGSADTQYF
TGCGCCAGCAGTGAATCCCACGGCGGGAGTGCAGATACGCAGTATTTT
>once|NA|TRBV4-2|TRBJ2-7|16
CASSQRLLMSRYEQYF
TGTGCCAGCAGCCAACGCTTATTGATGAGCAGGTACGAGCAGTACTTC
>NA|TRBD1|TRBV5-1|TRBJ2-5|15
CASSLGQGAHETQYF
TGCGCCAGCAGCCTTGGACAGGGGGCGCATGAGACCCAGTACTTC
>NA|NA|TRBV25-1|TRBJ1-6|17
CASRVSRGGRGNSPLHF
TGTGCCAGCAGGGTTTCGCGCGGGGGAAGGGGCAATTCACCCCTCCACTTT
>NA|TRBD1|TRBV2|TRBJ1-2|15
CASSARRDRGPGYTF
TGTGCCAGCAGCGCCCGCCGGGACAGGGGGCCTGGCTACACCTTC
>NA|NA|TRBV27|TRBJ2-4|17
CASSLGIDRLTKNIQYF
TGTGCCAGCAGTTTAGGCATAGACAGGCTAACCAAAAACATTCAGTACTTC
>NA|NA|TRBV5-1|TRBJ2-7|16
CASSLGQAPPLYEQYF
TGCGCCAGCAGCTTGGGACAGGCCCCCCCCCTCTACGAGCAGTACTTC
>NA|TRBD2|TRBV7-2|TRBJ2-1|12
CASSFSGDEQFF
TGTGCCAGCAGCTTTAGCGGGGATGAGCAGTTCTTC